One and the same sample provided the 15 T cell receptor beta chains below, sequenced in a study of low-dose radiotherapy and immunotherapy resistance in tumors (dated by TCRdb to between 2021 and 2024). First-strand cDNA was synthesized using Superscript III and a set of TRAV- and TRBV-specific primers, so that both TCRalpha and TCRbeta chains were covered. TCRs were amplified for 20 to 25 PCR cycles with Phusion, using a constant-region primer paired with the adapter attached to the V primers. The public reads were reprocessed in TCRdb via fastp at Q25 and MiXCR, keeping in-frame beta chains. Entries are consolidated by CDR3 protein sequence, retaining the most common genes and DNA. The sample table records around 15,000 distinct CDR3 sequences; 70% to 80% of these occur just once. 5.5% to 6% of the sample goes to the ten largest clones. Every receptor here comes from a human donor with advanced metastatic prostate, ovarian, gallbladder or colorectal cancer (not recorded which). This table probably holds off-target reads from a library built for another chain.

V gene TRBV9 combines with J gene TRBJ2-1; D gene uncertain. Germline V gene lookup returns CDR1 SGDLS and CDR2 YYNGEE. This CDR3 is 13 amino acids long. The V and J ends lost 6 bases and 9 bases respectively, with 16 bases between them. The CDR3 sequence: CASTRPNFPEQFF. CDR3 nucleotides: TGTGCCAGCACCCGCCCCAATTTCCCTGAGCAGTTCTTC.

This clonotype was observed a handful of times. V usage is TRBV5-4 and J usage is TRBJ2-5, with D unresolved. From germline, CDR1 is SGHNT and CDR2 YYREEE (reference sequence). The CDR3 contains 13 residues. Trimming took 7 bases from V and 5 from J, leaving 15 bases between them. The CDR3 reads CASGSTGPETQYF. For the CDR3, the DNA is TGTGCCAGCGGTAGCACCGGGCCGGAGACCCAGTACTTC.

This chain joins TRBV12-3 or TRBV12-4 and TRBJ1-3; unclear D gene. The CDR3 consists of 14 residues. V lost 8 bases to trimming and J lost 0 bases, with 11 bases between them. CDR3 in DNA: TGTGCCAGCTTACACACACACTCTGGAAACACCATATATTTT. This codes for CASLHTHSGNTIYF.

The chain combines TRBV7-9 with TRBJ2-5, with 8 bases aligning to TRBD2. With V trimmed by 5 bases and J by 5 bases, 7 bases remained unmatched. Per germline, CDR1 SEHNR and CDR2 FQNEAQ (reference sequence). The CDR3 contains 14 residues. In nucleotides, the CDR3 is TGTGCCAGCAGCCCGGGACTAGGTTGGGAGACCCAGTACTTC. This sequence encodes CASSPGLGWETQYF.

The CDR3 sequence is CASSLGAGEGLDYEQYF. The CDR3 nucleotides are TGCGCCAGCAGCTTGGGGGCAGGGGAGGGACTGGACTACGAGCAGTACTTC. The chain combines TRBV5-1 with TRBJ2-7; maybe TRBD2 (7 bases). Germline values: CDR1 SGHRS, CDR2 YFSETQ. The V end lost 0 bases, the J end lost 3 bases, and 19 bases lay between the germline ends. CDR3 length: 17 amino acids. The full variable domain, in which reference TRBV5-1 and TRBJ2-7 provide the parts outside the CDR3, is KAGVTQTPRYLIKTRGQQVTLSCSPISGHRSVSWYQQTPGQGLQFLFEYFSETQRNKGNFPGRFSGRQFSNSRSEMNVSTLELGDSALYLCASSLGAGEGLDYEQYFGPGTRLTVT.

This rearrangement joins TRBV5-6 to TRBJ2-1; TRBD2 matches at 16 bases. Looked up from germline, CDR1 is SGHDT and CDR2 is YYEEEE. Unmatched junction bases numbered 7, after V lost 2 bases and J lost 2 bases. The CDR3 extends over 19 amino acids. This chain's CDR3 is CASSFPGTSGGGAYNEQFF. The CDR3, as DNA: TGTGCCAGCAGCTTTCCCGGGACTAGCGGGGGGGGGGCCTACAATGAGCAGTTCTTC.

In this sample, this clonotype turned up a few times. The chain is built from TRBV28 and TRBJ1-5; weak D call: TRBD1 (6 bases). This CDR3 is built from 16 residues. Germline values: CDR1 MDHEN, CDR2 SYDVKM. V was clipped by 5 bases and J by 0 bases, with 14 bases between them. The CDR3 spells CASSIGQRFSNQPQHF. CDR3 coding DNA: TGTGCCAGCAGTATCGGACAGAGATTTAGCAATCAGCCCCAGCATTTT. The whole variable domain, filled in from reference TRBV28 and TRBJ1-5, reads DVKVTQSSRYLVKRTGEKVFLECVQDMDHENMFWYRQDPGLGLRLIYFSYDVKMKEKGDIPEGYSVSREKKERFSLILESASTNQTSMYLCASSIGQRFSNQPQHFGDGTRLSIL.

This clonotype showed up just a few times. The V and J genes are TRBV3-1 and TRBJ2-1; TRBD2 matches at 8 bases. Germline CDR1 and CDR2: LGHDT and YNNKEL (reference sequence). The length of the CDR3 is 13 residues. J was trimmed by 5 bases and V by 5 bases; bases with no gene match: 2. This CDR3 is CASSYGGDNEQFF. The CDR3 coding sequence is TGTGCCAGCAGCTACGGGGGGGACAATGAGCAGTTCTTC.

The chain recombines TRBV13 with TRBJ2-3; 10 bases align to TRBD1. Germline CDR1 is PRHDT and CDR2 is FYEKMQ (reference sequence). The CDR3 sequence is 16 residues long. Germline trimming cut 1 base from V and 6 bases from J; bases unmatched to any gene: 7. In nucleotides, the CDR3 is TGTGCCAGCAGCTTAGATGTTTGGGGACAGGGGGATACGCAGTATTTT. Protein product: CASSLDVWGQGDTQYF.

The chain uses TRBV4-3 and TRBJ1-1, with 8 bases that match TRBD1. The germline V gene encodes CDR1 LGHNA and CDR2 YSLEER. V was pared by 1 base and J by 5 bases, with 15 bases of the junction left unmatched. There are 18 residues in the CDR3. In DNA form, the CDR3 reads TGCGCCAGCAGCCAAGGGCTTGCCCGTCGAAGGACAGGGACTGAAGCTTTCTTT. Translation: CASSQGLARRRTGTEAFF.

In its sample, this clonotype was seen a few times. J is TRBJ2-3 and V is TRBV11-1, with D unclear. Per the germline V gene, CDR1 is SGHAT and CDR2 is FQDESV (reference sequence). Deletions cut 5 bases from V and 0 bases from J, with 6 bases between. The length of the CDR3 is 13 residues. The CDR3 is CASSKTSTDTQYF. The CDR3 region has the DNA TGTGCCAGCAGCAAGACTAGCACAGATACGCAGTATTTT.

The chain is built from TRBV6-6 and TRBJ2-7, with 9 bases aligning to TRBD2. The ends lost 5 bases at V and 2 bases at J; junction bases unmatched: 7. The CDR3 is 15 amino acids. Germline V CDR1 and CDR2: MNHNY, SVGAGI (reference sequence). The CDR3 reads CASSERSGGTYEQYV. CDR3 in DNA: TGTGCCAGCAGTGAACGGAGCGGGGGGACCTACGAGCAGTACGTC.

The chain carries TRBV3-1 and TRBJ2-7, with a weak D call TRBD2 (6 bases). The V gene lost 1 base and the J gene lost 0 bases, with 19 bases spanning the gap. The CDR3 loop spans 18 amino acids. Germline CDR1 reads LGHDT; CDR2 reads YNNKEL (reference sequence). CDR3: CASSQVLLLADSSYEQYF. In DNA form, the CDR3 reads TGTGCCAGCAGCCAAGTCCTGCTACTAGCTGATAGCTCCTACGAGCAGTACTTC.

Only a few counts were recorded for this clonotype. The CDR3, as DNA: TGCAGCGTTGAAGGACTAGCGGACACCGGGGAGCTGTTTTTT. Protein product: CSVEGLADTGELFF. The chain links TRBV29-1 to TRBJ2-2, with 9 bases identical to TRBD2. The junction had 0 bases not matched to a gene; V was cut back by 1 base and J by 3 bases. The CDR3 has 14 residues. Looked up from germline, CDR1 is SQVTM and CDR2 is ANQGSEA.

The chain recombines TRBV12-3 or TRBV12-4 with TRBJ2-1; a weak D match, TRBD2 (5 bases). Trimming left V 4 bases short and J 6 bases short, with 22 bases between. This CDR3 is 17 amino acids long. The CDR3 is CASSSLRGNWMGNEQFF. The CDR3 region has the DNA TGTGCCAGCAGTTCCCTCCGAGGGAATTGGATGGGCAATGAGCAGTTCTTC.